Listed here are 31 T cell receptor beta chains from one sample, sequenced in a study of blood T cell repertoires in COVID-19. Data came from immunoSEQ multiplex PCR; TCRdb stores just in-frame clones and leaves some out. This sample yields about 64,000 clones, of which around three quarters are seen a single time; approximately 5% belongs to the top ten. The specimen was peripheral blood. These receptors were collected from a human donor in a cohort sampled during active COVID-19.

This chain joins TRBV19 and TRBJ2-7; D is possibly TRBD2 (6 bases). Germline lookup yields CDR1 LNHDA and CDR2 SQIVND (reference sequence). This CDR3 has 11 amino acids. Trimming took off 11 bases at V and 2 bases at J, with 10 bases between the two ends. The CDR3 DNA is TGTGCCGGGACTCCCACCTACGAGCAGTACTTC. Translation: CAGTPTYEQYF.

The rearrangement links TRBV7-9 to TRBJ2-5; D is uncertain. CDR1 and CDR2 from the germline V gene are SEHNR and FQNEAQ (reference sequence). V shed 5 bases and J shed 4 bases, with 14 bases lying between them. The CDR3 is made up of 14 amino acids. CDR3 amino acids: CASSPDSDRETQYF. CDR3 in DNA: TGTGCCAGCAGCCCCGACTCTGATAGAGAGACCCAGTACTTC. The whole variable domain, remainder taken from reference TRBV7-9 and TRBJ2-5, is DTGVSQNPRHKITKRGQNVTFRCDPISEHNRLYWYRQTLGQGPEFLTYFQNEAQLEKSRLLSDRFSAERPKGSFSTLEIQRTEQGDSAMYLCASSPDSDRETQYFGPGTRLLVL.

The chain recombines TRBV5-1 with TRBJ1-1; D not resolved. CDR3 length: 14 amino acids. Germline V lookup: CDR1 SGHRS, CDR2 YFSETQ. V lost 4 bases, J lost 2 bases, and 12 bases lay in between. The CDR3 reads CASSPLPRNTEAFF. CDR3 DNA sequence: TGCGCCAGCAGCCCACTCCCGCGAAACACTGAAGCTTTCTTT.

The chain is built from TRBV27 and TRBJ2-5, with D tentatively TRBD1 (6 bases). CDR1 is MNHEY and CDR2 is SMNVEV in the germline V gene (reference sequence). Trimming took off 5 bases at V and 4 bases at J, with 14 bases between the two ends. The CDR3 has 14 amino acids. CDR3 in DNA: TGTGCCAGCAGTGAACAGGGAATAAGAGAGACCCAGTACTTC. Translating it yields CASSEQGIRETQYF.

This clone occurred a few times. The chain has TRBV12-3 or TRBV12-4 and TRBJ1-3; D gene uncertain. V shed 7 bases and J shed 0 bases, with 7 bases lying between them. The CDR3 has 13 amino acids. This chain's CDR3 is CASNRDSGNTIYF. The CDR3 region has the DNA TGTGCCAGCAACCGGGACTCTGGAAACACCATATATTTT.

The CDR3 sequence: CASSAGISGKQFF. CDR3 sequence (DNA): TGTGCCAGTAGTGCAGGAATTTCAGGGAAGCAGTTCTTC. The chain links TRBV19 to TRBJ2-1, with D tentatively TRBD1 (5 bases). In germline, CDR1 is LNHDA, CDR2 SQIVND (reference sequence). Trimming removed 5 bases at V and 11 bases at J, with 16 bases between. The CDR3 totals 13 residues.

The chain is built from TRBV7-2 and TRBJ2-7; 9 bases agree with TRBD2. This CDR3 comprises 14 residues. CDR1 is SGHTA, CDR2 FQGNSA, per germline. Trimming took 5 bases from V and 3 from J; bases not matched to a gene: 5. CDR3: CASSNSGGSYEQYF. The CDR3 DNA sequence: TGTGCCAGCAGCAATAGCGGGGGCAGCTACGAGCAGTACTTC.

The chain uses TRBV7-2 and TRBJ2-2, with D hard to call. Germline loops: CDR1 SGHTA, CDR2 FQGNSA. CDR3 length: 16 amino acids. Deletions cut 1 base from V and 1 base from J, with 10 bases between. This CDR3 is CASSLVTGVNTGELFF. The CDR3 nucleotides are TGTGCCAGCAGCTTAGTGACTGGAGTGAACACCGGGGAGCTGTTTTTT. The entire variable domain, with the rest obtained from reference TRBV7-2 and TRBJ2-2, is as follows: GAGVSQSPSNKVTEKGKDVELRCDPISGHTALYWYRQSLGQGLEFLIYFQGNSAPDKSGLPSDRFSAERTGGSVSTLTIQRTQQEDSAVYLCASSLVTGVNTGELFFGEGSRLTVL.

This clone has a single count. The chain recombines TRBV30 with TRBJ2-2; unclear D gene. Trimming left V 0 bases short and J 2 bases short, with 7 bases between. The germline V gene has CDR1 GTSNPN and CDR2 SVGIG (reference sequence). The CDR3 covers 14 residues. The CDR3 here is CAWSVLDNTGELFF. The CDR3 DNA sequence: TGTGCCTGGAGTGTTTTAGATAACACCGGGGAGCTGTTTTTT.

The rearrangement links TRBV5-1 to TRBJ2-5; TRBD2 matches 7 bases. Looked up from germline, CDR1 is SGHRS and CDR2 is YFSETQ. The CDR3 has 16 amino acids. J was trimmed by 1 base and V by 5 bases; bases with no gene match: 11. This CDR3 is CASRSVGGGFQETQYF. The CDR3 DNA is TGCGCCAGCAGGTCGGTGGGCGGGGGATTCCAAGAGACCCAGTACTTC.

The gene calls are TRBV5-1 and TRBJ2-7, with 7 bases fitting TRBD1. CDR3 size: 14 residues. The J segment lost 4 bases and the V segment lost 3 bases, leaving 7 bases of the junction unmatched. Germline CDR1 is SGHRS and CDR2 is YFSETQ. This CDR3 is CASSSVDRLYEQYF. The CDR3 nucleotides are TGCGCCAGCAGCTCGGTGGACAGGTTATACGAGCAGTACTTC.

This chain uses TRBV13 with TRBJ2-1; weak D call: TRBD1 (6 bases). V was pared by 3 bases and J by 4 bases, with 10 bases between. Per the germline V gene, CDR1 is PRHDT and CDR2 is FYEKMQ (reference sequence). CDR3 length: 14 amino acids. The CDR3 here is CASSFRDKYNEQFF. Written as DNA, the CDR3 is TGTGCCAGCAGCTTCCGGGACAAGTACAATGAGCAGTTCTTC.

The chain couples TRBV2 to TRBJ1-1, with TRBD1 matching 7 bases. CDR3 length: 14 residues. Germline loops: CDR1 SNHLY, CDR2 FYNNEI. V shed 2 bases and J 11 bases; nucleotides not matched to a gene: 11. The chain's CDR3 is CASSETGVRGVAFF. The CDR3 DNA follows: TGTGCCAGCAGTGAAACGGGGGTCAGGGGGGTTGCTTTCTTT.

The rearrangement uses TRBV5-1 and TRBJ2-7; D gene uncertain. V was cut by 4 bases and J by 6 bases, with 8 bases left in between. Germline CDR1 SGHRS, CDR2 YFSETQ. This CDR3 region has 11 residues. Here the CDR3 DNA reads TGCGCCAGCAGCGATCTAGGCGAGCAGTACTTC. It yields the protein CASSDLGEQYF. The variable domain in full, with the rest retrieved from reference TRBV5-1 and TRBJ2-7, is KAGVTQTPRYLIKTRGQQVTLSCSPISGHRSVSWYQQTPGQGLQFLFEYFSETQRNKGNFPGRFSGRQFSNSRSEMNVSTLELGDSALYLCASSDLGEQYFGPGTRLTVT.

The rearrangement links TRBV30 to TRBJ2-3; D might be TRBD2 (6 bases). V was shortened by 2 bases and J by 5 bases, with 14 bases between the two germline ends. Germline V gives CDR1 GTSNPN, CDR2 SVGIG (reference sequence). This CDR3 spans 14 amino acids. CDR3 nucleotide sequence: TGTGCCTGGAGTTCAACTAGCCGTCGAGATACGCAGTATTTT. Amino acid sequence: CAWSSTSRRDTQYF.

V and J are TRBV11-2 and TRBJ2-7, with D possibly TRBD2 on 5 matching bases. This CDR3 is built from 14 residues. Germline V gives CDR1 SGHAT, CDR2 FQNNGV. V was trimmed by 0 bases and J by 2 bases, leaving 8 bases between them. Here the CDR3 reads CASSLELGTYEQYF. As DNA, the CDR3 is TGTGCCAGCAGCTTAGAACTAGGGACCTACGAGCAGTACTTC. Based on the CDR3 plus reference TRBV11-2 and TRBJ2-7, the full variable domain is EAGVAQSPRYKIIEKRQSVAFWCNPISGHATLYWYQQILGQGPKLLIQFQNNGVVDDSQLPKDRFSAERLKGVDSTLKIQPAKLEDSAVYLCASSLELGTYEQYFGPGTRLTVT.

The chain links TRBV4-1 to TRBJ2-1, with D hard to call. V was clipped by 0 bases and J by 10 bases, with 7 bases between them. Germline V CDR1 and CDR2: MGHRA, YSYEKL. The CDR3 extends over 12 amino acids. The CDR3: CASSQESTEQFF. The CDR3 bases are TGCGCCAGCAGCCAAGAATCCACAGAGCAGTTCTTC.

This chain's CDR3 is CASSPLKTNTGELFF. The DNA of the CDR3 is TGTGCCAGCTCACCCTTGAAGACAAACACCGGGGAGCTGTTTTTT. J is TRBJ2-2 and V is TRBV18; D not certain. The CDR3 runs to 15 residues. Germline V CDR1 and CDR2: KGHSH, LQKENI. Trimming shortened V by 3 bases and J by 2 bases, and 10 bases separated the two germline ends.

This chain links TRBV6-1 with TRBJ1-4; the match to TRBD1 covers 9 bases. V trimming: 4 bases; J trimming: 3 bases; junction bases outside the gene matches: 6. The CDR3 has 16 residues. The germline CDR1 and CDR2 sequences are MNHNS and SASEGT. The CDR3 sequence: CASSAKRQGANEKLFF. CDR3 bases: TGTGCCAGCAGTGCCAAAAGACAGGGGGCTAATGAAAAACTGTTTTTT.

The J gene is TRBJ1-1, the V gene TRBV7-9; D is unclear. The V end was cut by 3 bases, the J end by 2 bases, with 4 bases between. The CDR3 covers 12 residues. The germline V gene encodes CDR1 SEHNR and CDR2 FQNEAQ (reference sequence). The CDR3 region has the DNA TGTGCCAGCAGCTTCTCTAACACTGAAGCTTTCTTT. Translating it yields CASSFSNTEAFF.

CDR3: CASSEWREETQYF. The CDR3 DNA is TGTGCCAGCAGTGAATGGAGGGAGGAGACCCAGTACTTC. The rearrangement joins TRBV2 to TRBJ2-5; D perhaps matches TRBD2 (6 bases). The CDR3 has 13 residues. Germline V gene sequence: CDR1 SNHLY, CDR2 FYNNEI. The V gene lost 2 bases and the J gene lost 5 bases, with 9 bases spanning the gap.

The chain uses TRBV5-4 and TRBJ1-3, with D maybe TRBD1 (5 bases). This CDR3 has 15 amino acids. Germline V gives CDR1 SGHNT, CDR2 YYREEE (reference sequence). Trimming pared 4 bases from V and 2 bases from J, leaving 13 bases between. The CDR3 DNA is TGTGCCAGCAGCCCCACGGGAGGGGCTGGAAACACCATATATTTT. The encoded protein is CASSPTGGAGNTIYF.

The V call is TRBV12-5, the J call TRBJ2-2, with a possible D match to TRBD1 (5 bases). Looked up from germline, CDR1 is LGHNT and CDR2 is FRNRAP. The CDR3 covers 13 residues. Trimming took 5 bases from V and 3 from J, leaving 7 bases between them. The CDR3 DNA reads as TGTGCTAGTGGTCGACAGTACACCGGGGAGCTGTTTTTT. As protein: CASGRQYTGELFF.

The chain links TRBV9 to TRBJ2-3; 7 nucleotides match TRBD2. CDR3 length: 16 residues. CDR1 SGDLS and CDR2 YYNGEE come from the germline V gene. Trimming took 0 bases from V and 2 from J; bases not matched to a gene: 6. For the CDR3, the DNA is TGTGCCAGCAGCGTAGCGGCGGGGGTCAACACAGATACGCAGTATTTT. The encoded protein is CASSVAAGVNTDTQYF.

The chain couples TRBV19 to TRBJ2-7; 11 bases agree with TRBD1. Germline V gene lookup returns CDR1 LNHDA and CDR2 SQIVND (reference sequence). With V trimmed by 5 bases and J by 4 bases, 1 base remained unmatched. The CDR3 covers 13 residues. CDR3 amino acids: CASSGTGGYEQYF. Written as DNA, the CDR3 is TGTGCCAGTAGTGGGACAGGGGGGTACGAGCAGTACTTC.

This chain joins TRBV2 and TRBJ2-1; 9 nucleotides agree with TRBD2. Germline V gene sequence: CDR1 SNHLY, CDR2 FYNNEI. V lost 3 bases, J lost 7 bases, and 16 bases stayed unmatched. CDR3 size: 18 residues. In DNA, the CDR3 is TGTGCCAGCAGTGAGGCCCCTATGCAAGCGGGGGGCGGGAATGAGCAGTTCTTC. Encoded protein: CASSEAPMQAGGGNEQFF.

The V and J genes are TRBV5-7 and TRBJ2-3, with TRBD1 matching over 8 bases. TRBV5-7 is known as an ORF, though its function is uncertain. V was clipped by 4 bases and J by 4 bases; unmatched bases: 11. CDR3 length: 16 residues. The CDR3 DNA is TGTGCCAGCAGCGCGGACAGGGCAATTAAAGCAGATACGCAGTATTTT. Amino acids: CASSADRAIKADTQYF.

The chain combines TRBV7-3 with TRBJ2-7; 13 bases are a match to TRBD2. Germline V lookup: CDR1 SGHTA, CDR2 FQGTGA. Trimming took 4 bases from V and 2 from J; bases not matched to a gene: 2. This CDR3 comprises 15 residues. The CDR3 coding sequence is TGTGCCAGCAGCTCGGGACTAGCGGGACCCTACGAGCAGTACTTC. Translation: CASSSGLAGPYEQYF.

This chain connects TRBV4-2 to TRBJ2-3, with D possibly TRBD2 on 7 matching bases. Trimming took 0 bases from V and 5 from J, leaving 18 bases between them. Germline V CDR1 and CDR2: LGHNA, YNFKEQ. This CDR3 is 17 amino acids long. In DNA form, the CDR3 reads TGTGCCAGCAGCCAAGATAGGTTCGGGGGGCAGGTAGATACGCAGTATTTT. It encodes CASSQDRFGGQVDTQYF.

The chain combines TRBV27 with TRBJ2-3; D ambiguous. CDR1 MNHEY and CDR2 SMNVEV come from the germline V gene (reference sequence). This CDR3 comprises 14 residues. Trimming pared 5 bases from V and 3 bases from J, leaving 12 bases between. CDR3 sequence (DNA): TGTGCCAGCAGTAACGGCCTCGGGACAGATACGCAGTATTTT. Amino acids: CASSNGLGTDTQYF.

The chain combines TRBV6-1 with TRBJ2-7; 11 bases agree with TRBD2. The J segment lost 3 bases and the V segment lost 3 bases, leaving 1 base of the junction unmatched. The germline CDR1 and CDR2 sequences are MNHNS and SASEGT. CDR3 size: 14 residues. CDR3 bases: TGTGCCAGCAGTGAGACTAGCGGGGACTACGAGCAGTACTTC. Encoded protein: CASSETSGDYEQYF.